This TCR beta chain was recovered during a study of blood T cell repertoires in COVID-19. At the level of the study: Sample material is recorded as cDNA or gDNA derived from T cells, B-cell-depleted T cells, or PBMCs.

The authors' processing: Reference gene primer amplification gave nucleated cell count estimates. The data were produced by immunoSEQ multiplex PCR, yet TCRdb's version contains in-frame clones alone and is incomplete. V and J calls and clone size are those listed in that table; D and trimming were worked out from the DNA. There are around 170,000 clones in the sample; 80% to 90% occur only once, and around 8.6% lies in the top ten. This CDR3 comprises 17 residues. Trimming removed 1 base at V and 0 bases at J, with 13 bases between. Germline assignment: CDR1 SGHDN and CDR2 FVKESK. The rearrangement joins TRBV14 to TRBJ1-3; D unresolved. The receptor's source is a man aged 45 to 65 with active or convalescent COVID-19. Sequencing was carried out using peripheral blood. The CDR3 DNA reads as TGTGCCAGCAGCCAAGTTCCCCGATCTACCTCTGGAAACACCATATATTTT. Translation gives CASSQVPRSTSGNTIYF.